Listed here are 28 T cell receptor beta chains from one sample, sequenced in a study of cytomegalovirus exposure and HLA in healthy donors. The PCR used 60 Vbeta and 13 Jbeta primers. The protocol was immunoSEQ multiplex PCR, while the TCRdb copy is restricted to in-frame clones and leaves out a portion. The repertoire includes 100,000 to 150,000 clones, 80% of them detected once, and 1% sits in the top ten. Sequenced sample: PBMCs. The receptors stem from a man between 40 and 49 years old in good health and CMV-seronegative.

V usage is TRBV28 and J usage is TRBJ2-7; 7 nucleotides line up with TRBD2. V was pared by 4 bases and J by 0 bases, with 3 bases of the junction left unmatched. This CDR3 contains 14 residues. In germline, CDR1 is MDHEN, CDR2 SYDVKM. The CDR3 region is CASSWGGSSYEQYF. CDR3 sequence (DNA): TGTGCCAGCAGTTGGGGGGGTAGCTCCTACGAGCAGTACTTC.

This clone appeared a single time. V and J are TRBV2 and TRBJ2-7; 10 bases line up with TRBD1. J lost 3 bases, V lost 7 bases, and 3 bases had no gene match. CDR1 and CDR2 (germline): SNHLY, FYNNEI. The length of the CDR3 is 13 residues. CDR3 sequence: CASNRDRGYEQYF. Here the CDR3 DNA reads TGTGCCAGCAATCGGGACAGGGGCTACGAGCAGTACTTC.

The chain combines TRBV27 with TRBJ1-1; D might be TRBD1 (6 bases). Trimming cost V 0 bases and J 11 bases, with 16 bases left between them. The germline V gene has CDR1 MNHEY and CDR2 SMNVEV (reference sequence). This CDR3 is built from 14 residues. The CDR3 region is CASSLSSGGWEAFF. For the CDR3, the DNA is TGTGCCAGCAGTTTATCGAGTGGGGGCTGGGAGGCTTTCTTT.

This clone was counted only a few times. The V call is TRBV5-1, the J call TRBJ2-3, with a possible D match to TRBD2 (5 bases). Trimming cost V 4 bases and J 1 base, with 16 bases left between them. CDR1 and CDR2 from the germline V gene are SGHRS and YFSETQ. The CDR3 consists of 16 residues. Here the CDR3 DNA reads TGCGCCAGCAGCCCATTTACGGGATTCCGCACAGATACGCAGTATTTT. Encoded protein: CASSPFTGFRTDTQYF.

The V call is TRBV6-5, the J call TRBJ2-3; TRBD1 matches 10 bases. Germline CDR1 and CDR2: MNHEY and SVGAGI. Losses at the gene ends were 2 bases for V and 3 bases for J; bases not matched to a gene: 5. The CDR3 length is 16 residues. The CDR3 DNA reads TGTGCCAGCAGTTACAGAGGGACAGGGGCGACAGATACGCAGTATTTT. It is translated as CASSYRGTGATDTQYF.

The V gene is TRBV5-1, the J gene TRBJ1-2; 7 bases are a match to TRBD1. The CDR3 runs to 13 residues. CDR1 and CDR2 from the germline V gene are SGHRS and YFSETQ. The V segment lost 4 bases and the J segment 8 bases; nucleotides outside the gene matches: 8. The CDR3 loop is CASSPGQPNGYTF. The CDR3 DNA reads TGCGCCAGCAGCCCGGGACAGCCGAACGGCTACACCTTC.

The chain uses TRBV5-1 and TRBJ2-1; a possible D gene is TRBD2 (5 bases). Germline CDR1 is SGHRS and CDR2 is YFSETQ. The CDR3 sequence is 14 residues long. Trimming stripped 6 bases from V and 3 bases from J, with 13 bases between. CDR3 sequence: CASNLPSSYNEQFF. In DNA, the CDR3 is TGCGCCAGCAACTTACCTAGCAGCTACAATGAGCAGTTCTTC. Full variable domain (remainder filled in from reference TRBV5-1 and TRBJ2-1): KAGVTQTPRYLIKTRGQQVTLSCSPISGHRSVSWYQQTPGQGLQFLFEYFSETQRNKGNFPGRFSGRQFSNSRSEMNVSTLELGDSALYLCASNLPSSYNEQFFGPGTRLTVL.

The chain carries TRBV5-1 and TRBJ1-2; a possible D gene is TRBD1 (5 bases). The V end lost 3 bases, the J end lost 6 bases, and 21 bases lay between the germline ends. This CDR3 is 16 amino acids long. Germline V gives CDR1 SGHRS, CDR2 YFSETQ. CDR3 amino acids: CASSSDTGAHFDGYTF. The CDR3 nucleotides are TGCGCCAGCAGCTCGGACACAGGAGCCCATTTCGATGGCTACACCTTC.

CDR3 residues: CASSARTSGDTQYF. Here the CDR3 DNA reads TGTGCCAGCAGCGCTCGGACTAGCGGAGATACGCAGTATTTT. The genes are TRBV9 and TRBJ2-3, with 10 bases matching TRBD2. Trimming removed 3 bases from V and 5 bases from J; junction bases left unmatched: 3. CDR3 length equals 14 residues. Germline V gives CDR1 SGDLS, CDR2 YYNGEE.

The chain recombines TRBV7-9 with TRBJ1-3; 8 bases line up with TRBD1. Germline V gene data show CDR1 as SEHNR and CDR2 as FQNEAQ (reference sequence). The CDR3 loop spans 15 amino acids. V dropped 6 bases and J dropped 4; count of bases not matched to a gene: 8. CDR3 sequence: CASSPTGVQGNTIYF. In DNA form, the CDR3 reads TGTGCCAGCAGTCCGACAGGGGTACAGGGAAACACCATATATTTT. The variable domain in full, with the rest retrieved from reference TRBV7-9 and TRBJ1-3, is DTGVSQNPRHKITKRGQNVTFRCDPISEHNRLYWYRQTLGQGPEFLTYFQNEAQLEKSRLLSDRFSAERPKGSFSTLEIQRTEQGDSAMYLCASSPTGVQGNTIYFGEGSWLTVV.

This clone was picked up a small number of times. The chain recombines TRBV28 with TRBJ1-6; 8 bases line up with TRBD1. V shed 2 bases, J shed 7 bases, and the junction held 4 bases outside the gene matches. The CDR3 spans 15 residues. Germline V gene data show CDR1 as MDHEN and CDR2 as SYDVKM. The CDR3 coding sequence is TGTGCCAGCAGTTTAAGTCGACAGGGGAATTCACCCCTCCACTTT. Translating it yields CASSLSRQGNSPLHF.

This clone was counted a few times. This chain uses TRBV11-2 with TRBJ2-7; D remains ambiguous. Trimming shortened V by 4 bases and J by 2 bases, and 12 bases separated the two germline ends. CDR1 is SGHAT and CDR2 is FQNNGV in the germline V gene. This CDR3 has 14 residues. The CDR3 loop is CASSSSLTPYEQYF. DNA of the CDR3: TGTGCCAGCAGCTCGTCACTTACTCCCTACGAGCAGTACTTC.

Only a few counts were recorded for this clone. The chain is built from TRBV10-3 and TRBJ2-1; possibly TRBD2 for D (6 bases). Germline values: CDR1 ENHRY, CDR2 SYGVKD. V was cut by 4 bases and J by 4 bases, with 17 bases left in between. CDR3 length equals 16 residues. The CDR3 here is CAISVGISGDYNEQFF. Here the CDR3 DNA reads TGTGCCATCAGTGTAGGAATTAGCGGCGATTACAATGAGCAGTTCTTC.

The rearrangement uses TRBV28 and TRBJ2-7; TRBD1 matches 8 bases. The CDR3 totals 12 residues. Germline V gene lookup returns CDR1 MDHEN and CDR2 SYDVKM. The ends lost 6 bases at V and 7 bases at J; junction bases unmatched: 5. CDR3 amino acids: CASRRTGREQYF. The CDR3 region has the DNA TGTGCCAGCAGAAGGACAGGGCGTGAGCAGTACTTC.

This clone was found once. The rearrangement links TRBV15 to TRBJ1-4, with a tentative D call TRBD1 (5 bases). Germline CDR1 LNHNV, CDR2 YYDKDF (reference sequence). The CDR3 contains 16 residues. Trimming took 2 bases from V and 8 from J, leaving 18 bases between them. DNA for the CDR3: TGTGCCACCAGCAGACCCCAGGGCAGGGTGGCGGAAAAACTGTTTTTT. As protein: CATSRPQGRVAEKLFF.

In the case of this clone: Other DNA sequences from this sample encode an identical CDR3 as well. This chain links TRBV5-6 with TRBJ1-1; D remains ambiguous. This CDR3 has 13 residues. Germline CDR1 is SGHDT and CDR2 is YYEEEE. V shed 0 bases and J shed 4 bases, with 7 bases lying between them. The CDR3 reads CASSLVEGTEAFF. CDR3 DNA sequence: TGTGCCAGCAGCTTGGTGGAGGGCACTGAAGCTTTCTTT.

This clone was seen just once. In nucleotides, the CDR3 is TGTGCCAGCAGCTTAGGGTCGGGGAGCCTTTCCGAGCCCCAGCATTTT. This translates into CASSLGSGSLSEPQHF. J is TRBJ1-5 and V is TRBV7-9; D is ambiguous. V lost 1 base to trimming and J lost 8 bases, with 18 bases between them. The CDR3 is 16 residues long. Germline loops: CDR1 SEHNR, CDR2 FQNEAQ (reference sequence).

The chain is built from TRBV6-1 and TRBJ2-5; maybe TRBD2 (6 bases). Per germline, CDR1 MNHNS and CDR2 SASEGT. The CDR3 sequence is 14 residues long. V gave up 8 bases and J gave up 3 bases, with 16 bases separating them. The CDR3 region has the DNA TGTGCCAGCGGGGCCGGGACTTCCGAAGAGACCCAGTACTTC. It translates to CASGAGTSEETQYF.

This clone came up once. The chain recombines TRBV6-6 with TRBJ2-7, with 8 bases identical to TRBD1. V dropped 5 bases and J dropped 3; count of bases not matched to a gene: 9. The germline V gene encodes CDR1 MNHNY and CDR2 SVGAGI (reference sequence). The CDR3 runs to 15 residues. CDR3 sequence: CASSLEGTGGYEQYF. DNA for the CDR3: TGTGCCAGCAGTCTCGAAGGGACAGGAGGCTACGAGCAGTACTTC.

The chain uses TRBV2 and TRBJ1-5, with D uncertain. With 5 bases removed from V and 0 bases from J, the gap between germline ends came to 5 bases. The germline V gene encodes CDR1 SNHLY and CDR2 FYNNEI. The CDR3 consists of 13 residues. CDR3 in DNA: TGTGCCAGCAGTTACAGTAGCAATCAGCCCCAGCATTTT. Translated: CASSYSSNQPQHF.

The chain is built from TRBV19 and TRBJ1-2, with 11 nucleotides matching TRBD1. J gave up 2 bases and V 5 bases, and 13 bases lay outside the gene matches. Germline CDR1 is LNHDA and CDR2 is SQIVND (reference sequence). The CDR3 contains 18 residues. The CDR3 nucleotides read TGTGCCAGTAGTGCGATACCGGGACAGGGGGGGCGGAACTATGGCTACACCTTC. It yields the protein CASSAIPGQGGRNYGYTF.

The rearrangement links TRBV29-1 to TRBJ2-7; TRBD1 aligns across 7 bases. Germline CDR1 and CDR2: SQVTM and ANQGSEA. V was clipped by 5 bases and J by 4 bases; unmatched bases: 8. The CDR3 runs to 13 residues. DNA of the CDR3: TGCAGCGTTAAGAACAGGGGAACGTACGAGCAGTACTTC. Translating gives CSVKNRGTYEQYF.

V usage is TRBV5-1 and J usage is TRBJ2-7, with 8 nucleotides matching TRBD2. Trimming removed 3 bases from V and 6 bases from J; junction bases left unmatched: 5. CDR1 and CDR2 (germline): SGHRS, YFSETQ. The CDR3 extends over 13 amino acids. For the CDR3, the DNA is TGCGCCAGCAGCTCCCCCGGGGGGGCCGAGCAGTACTTC. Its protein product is CASSSPGGAEQYF. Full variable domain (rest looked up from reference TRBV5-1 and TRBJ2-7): KAGVTQTPRYLIKTRGQQVTLSCSPISGHRSVSWYQQTPGQGLQFLFEYFSETQRNKGNFPGRFSGRQFSNSRSEMNVSTLELGDSALYLCASSSPGGAEQYFGPGTRLTVT.

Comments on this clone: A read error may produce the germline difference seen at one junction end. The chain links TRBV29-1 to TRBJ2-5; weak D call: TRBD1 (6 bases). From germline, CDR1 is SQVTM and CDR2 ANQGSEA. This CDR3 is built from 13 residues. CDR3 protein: CSGTRTAQGTQYF. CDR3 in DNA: TGCAGCGGCACCCGGACAGCCCAAGGGACCCAGTACTTC.

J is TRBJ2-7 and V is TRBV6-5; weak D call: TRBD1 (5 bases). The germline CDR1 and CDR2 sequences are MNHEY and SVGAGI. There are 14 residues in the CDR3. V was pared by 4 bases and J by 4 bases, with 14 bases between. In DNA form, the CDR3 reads TGTGCCAGCAGTTCCCGACAAGGGGCTTACGAGCAGTACTTC. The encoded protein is CASSSRQGAYEQYF.

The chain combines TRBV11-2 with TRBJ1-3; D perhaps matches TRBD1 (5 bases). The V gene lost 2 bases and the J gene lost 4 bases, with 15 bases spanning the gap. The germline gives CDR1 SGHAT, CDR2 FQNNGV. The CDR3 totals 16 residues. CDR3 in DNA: TGTGCCAGCAGCTTAAATCAGGGACTCTGGGGAAACACCATATATTTT. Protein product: CASSLNQGLWGNTIYF.

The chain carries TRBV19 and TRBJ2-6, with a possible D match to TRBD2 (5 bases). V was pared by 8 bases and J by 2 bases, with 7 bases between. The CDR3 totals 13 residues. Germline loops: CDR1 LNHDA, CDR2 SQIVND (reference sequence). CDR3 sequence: CASSEAGANVLTF. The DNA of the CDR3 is TGTGCCAGTTCGGAGGCTGGGGCCAACGTCCTGACTTTC.

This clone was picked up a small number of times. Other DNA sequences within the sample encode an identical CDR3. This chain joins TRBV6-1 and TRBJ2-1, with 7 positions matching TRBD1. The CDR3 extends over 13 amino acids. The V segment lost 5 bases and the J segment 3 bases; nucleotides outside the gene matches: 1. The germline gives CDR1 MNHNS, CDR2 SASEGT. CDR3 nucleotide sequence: TGTGCCAGCAGTCGGGACAGCTACAATGAGCAGTTCTTC. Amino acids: CASSRDSYNEQFF.